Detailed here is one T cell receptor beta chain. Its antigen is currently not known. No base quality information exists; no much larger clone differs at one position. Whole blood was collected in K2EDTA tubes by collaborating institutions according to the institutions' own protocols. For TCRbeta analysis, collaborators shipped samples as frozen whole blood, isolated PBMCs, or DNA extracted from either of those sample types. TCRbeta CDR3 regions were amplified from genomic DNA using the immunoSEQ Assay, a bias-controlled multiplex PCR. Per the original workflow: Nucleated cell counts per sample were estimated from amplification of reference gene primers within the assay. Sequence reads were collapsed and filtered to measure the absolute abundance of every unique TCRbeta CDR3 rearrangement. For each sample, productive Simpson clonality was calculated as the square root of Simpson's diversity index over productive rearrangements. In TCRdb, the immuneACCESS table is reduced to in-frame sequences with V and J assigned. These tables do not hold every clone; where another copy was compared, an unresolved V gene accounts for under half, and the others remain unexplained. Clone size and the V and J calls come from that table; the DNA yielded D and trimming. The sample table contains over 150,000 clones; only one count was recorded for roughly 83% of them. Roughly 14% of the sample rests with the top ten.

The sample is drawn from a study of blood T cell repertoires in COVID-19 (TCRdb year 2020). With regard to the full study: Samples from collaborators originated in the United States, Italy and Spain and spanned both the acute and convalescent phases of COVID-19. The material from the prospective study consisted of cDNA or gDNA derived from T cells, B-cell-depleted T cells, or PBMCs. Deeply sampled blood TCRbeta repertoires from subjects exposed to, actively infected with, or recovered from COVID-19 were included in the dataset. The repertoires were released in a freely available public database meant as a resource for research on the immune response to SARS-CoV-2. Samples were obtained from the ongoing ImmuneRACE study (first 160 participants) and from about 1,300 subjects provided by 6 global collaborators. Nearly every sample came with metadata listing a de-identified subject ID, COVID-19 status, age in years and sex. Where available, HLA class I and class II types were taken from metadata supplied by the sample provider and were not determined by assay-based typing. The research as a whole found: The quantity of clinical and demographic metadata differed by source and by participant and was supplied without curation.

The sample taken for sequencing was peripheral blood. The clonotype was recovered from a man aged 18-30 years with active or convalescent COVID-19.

The DNA sequence is given as TGTGCCAGCAGCGTAGCCTCCGACAGGGCGAACACTGAAGCTTTCTTT. This sequence encodes CASSVASDRANTEAFF. The V and J segments used are TRBV9 and TRBJ1-1; 7 nucleotides in the junction match TRBD1. The germline V and J ends show losses of 0 bases and 1 base respectively, and no gene match explains 6 bases of the junction. Via the germline V gene, CDR1 is SGDLS and CDR2 YYNGEE. Spanning cysteine to phenylalanine, the CDR3 consists of 16 amino acids. The CDR3 DNA has 48 bases and is translated from base 1.